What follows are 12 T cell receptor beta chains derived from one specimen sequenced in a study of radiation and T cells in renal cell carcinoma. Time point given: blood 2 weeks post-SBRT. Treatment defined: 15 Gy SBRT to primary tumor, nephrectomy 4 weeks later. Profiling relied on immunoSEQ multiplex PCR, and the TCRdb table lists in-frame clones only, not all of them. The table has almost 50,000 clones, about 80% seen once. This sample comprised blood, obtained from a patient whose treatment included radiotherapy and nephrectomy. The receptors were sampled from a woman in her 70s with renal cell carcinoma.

The CDR3 sequence: CASSPRRQGEIYGYTF. The DNA of the CDR3 is TGTGCCAGCTCACCACGTCGACAGGGGGAGATCTATGGCTACACCTTC. This chain links TRBV18 with TRBJ1-2, with TRBD1 matching 9 bases. Germline CDR1 KGHSH, CDR2 LQKENI. V was clipped by 1 base and J by 4 bases; unmatched bases: 7. The CDR3 runs to 16 residues. The whole variable domain, filled in from reference TRBV18 and TRBJ1-2, reads NAGVMQNPRHLVRRRGQEARLRCSPMKGHSHVYWYRQLPEEGLKFMVYLQKENIIDESGMPKERFSAEFPKEGPSILRIQQVVRGDSAAYFCASSPRRQGEIYGYTFGSGTRLTVV.

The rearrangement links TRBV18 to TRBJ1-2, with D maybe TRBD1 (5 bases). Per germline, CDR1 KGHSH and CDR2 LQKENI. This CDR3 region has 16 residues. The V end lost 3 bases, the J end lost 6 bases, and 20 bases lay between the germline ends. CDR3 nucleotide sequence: TGTGCCAGCTCACCGCCTATACCGGGGGAGATAGATGGCTACACCTTC. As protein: CASSPPIPGEIDGYTF.

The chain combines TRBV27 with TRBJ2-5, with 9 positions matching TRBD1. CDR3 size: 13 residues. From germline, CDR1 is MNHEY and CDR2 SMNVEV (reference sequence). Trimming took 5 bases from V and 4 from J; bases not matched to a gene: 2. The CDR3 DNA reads TGTGCCAGCAGTACGACAGGGGGAGAGACCCAGTACTTC. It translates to CASSTTGGETQYF.

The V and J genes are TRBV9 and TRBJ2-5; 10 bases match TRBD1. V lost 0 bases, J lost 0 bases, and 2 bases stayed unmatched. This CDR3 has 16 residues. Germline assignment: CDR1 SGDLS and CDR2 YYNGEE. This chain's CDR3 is CASSVGTGGHQETQYF. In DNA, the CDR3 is TGTGCCAGCAGCGTAGGGACAGGGGGACACCAAGAGACCCAGTACTTC.

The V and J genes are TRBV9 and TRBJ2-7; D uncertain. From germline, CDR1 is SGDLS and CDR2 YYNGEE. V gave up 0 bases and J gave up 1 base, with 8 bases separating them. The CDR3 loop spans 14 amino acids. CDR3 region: CASSVEGGSYEQYF. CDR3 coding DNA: TGTGCCAGCAGCGTAGAGGGCGGTTCCTACGAGCAGTACTTC.

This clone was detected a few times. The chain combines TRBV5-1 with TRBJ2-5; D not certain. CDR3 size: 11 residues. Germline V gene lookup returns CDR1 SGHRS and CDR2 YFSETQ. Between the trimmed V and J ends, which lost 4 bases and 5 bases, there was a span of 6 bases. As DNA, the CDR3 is TGCGCCAGCAGCGATGGGGAGACCCAGTACTTC. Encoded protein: CASSDGETQYF.

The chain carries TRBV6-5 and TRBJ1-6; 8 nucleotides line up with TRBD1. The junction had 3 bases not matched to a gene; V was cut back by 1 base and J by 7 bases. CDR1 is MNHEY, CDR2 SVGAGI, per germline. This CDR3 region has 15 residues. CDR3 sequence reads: CASSYLDRVNSPLHF. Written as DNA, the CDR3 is TGTGCCAGCAGTTACTTGGACAGGGTGAATTCACCCCTCCACTTT.

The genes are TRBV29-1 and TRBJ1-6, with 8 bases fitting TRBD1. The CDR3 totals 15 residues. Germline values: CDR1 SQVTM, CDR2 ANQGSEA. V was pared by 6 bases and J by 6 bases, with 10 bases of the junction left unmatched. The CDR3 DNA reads TGCAGCGTGAGCCTCACAGGGGGAGGTAATTCACCCCTCCACTTT. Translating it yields CSVSLTGGGNSPLHF.

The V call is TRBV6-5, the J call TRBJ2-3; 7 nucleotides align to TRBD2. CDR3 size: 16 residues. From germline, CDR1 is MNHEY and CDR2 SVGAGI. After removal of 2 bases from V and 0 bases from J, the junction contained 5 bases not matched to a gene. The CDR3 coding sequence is TGTGCCAGCAGTTACGGGGGGGTAGCGAGCACAGATACGCAGTATTTT. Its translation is CASSYGGVASTDTQYF.

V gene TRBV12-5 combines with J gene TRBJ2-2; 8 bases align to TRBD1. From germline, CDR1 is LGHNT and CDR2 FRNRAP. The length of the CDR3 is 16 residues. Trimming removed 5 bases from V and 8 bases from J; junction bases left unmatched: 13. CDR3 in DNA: TGTGCTAGTGGTCAAAGGACAGGGAGTTACGAGGGGGAGCTGTTTTTT. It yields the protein CASGQRTGSYEGELFF.

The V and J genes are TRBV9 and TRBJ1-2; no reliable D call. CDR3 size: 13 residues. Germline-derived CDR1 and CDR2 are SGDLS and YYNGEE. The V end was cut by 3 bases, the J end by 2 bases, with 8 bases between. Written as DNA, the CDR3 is TGTGCCAGCAGCGCCTCACTGAACTATGGCTACACCTTC. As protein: CASSASLNYGYTF.

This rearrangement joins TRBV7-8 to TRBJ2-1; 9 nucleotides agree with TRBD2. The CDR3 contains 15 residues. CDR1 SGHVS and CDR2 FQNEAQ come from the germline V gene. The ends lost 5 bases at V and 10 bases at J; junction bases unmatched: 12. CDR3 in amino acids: CASSPGGGRAREQFF. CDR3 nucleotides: TGTGCCAGCAGCCCCGGGGGCGGGAGGGCCCGGGAGCAGTTCTTC.